Shown below are 31 T cell receptor beta chains from a single sample sequenced in a study of OX40 agonist ivuxolimab in advanced cancers. Libraries were constructed by the immunoSEQ multiplex PCR assay. What TCRdb holds here is the immuneACCESS table cut down to in-frame rearrangements. Part of the clones is not present; checked against another copy, under half of the missing clones reflect an unresolved V gene, and the others are unexplained. The table for this sample lists over 95,000 clones; 95% to 97% of them were counted only once. Clones ranked in the top ten supply just over 2% of the sample. The specimen was CD4+ or CD8+ T cells sorted from blood, collected in a trial of the OX40 agonist ivuxolimab. These receptors came from an adult with an advanced solid tumor such as melanoma, head and neck, liver or kidney cancer.

This clone was found a few times. The chain recombines TRBV10-2 with TRBJ1-5; no definite D call. The CDR3 runs 16 residues. The germline V gene encodes CDR1 WSHSY and CDR2 SAAADI. Trimming took 0 bases from V and 0 from J, leaving 9 bases between them. CDR3 sequence: CASSESPGNSNQPQHF. CDR3 in DNA: TGCGCCAGCAGTGAGTCGCCAGGTAATAGCAATCAGCCCCAGCATTTT.

The chain uses TRBV15 and TRBJ2-3, with TRBD2 as a possible D gene (6 bases). CDR1 and CDR2 (germline): LNHNV, YYDKDF (reference sequence). The CDR3 extends over 14 amino acids. V was shortened by 5 bases and J by 1 base, with 10 bases between the two germline ends. CDR3: CATSDRGGTDTQYF. The DNA of the CDR3 is TGTGCCACCAGCGACCGCGGGGGCACAGATACGCAGTATTTT.

This sequence joins TRBV6-5 and TRBJ1-2; no firm D call. Trimming cost V 7 bases and J 5 bases, with 11 bases left between them. The CDR3 has 12 amino acids. Germline loops: CDR1 MNHEY, CDR2 SVGAGI. This chain's CDR3 is CASIGLLYGYTF. In DNA, the CDR3 is TGTGCCAGCATTGGGCTTCTTTATGGCTACACCTTC.

The chain links TRBV7-9 to TRBJ2-3; 11 nucleotides line up with TRBD1. Germline V gene sequence: CDR1 SEHNR, CDR2 FQNEAQ (reference sequence). The J segment lost 4 bases and the V segment lost 5 bases, leaving 8 bases of the junction unmatched. CDR3 length: 16 residues. This CDR3 reads CASSAPGQGESDTQYF. The CDR3 DNA reads TGTGCCAGCAGCGCGCCGGGACAGGGGGAATCAGATACGCAGTATTTT.

The V call is TRBV27, the J call TRBJ2-7, with D possibly matching TRBD1 (5 bases). CDR1 and CDR2 from the germline V gene are MNHEY and SMNVEV (reference sequence). CDR3 length: 14 residues. V lost 2 bases, J lost 2 bases, and 10 bases lay in between. This CDR3 reads CASSLTGSTYEQYF. The CDR3 nucleotides are TGTGCCAGCAGTTTAACAGGTTCTACCTACGAGCAGTACTTC.

This chain uses TRBV7-9 with TRBJ2-5, with D uncertain. This CDR3 is 13 amino acids long. CDR1 is SEHNR, CDR2 FQNEAQ, per germline (reference sequence). Trimming cost V 4 bases and J 9 bases, with 15 bases left between them. The CDR3 here is CASSSPDGPPQYF. The DNA of the CDR3 is TGTGCCAGCAGCTCCCCTGACGGCCCCCCCCAGTACTTC.

The rearrangement uses TRBV7-3 and TRBJ2-2; D gene uncertain. The CDR3 spans 11 residues. V lost 5 bases to trimming and J lost 8 bases, with 6 bases between them. The V gene's germline CDR1 is SGHTA and CDR2 FQGTGA. The chain's CDR3 is CASSQSGELFF. The CDR3 nucleotides read TGTGCCAGCAGCCAGTCAGGGGAGCTGTTTTTT.

Here the CDR3 reads CASSGQGTGLPNEKLFF. The CDR3 DNA sequence: TGTGCCAGCAGTGGACAAGGGACAGGGCTTCCGAATGAAAAACTGTTTTTT. The J gene is TRBJ1-4, the V gene TRBV6-1, with TRBD1 matching over 9 bases. CDR1 is MNHNS and CDR2 is SASEGT in the germline V gene. The CDR3 has 17 amino acids. Trimming cost V 4 bases and J 5 bases; bases outside gene matches: 11.

The chain joins TRBV28 to TRBJ2-2, with 8 positions matching TRBD2. Germline lookup yields CDR1 MDHEN and CDR2 SYDVKM. The trim removed 2 bases at V and 4 bases at J, leaving 3 bases unmatched. The length of the CDR3 is 15 residues. The CDR3 DNA follows: TGTGCCAGCAGTTTACGCGGGAGGCGCACCGGGGAGCTGTTTTTT. It yields the protein CASSLRGRRTGELFF.

The chain has TRBV19 and TRBJ2-7; TRBD1 might be the D (6 bases). The CDR3 runs 14 residues. V lost 5 bases and J 2 bases, leaving 13 bases between the germline ends. Germline assignment: CDR1 LNHDA and CDR2 SQIVND (reference sequence). CDR3 DNA sequence: TGTGCCAGTAGTGTTGGGGGCTGGACCTACGAGCAGTACTTC. Its protein is CASSVGGWTYEQYF. Filled out from reference TRBV19 and TRBJ2-7, the complete variable domain reads DGGITQSPKYLFRKEGQNVTLSCEQNLNHDAMYWYRQDPGQGLRLIYYSQIVNDFQKGDIAEGYSVSREKKESFPLTVTSAQKNPTAFYLCASSVGGWTYEQYFGPGTRLTVT.

V usage is TRBV7-2 and J usage is TRBJ2-2; a possible D gene is TRBD1 (6 bases). CDR3 length equals 15 residues. Trimming pared 4 bases from V and 2 bases from J, leaving 11 bases between. Per the germline V gene, CDR1 is SGHTA and CDR2 is FQGNSA. The CDR3 nucleotides read TGTGCCAGCAGCTCGAGACAGGAAAACACCGGGGAGCTGTTTTTT. It translates to CASSSRQENTGELFF.

V is TRBV7-6 and J is TRBJ1-1; possible D gene TRBD1, 6 bases. Looked up from germline, CDR1 is SGHVS and CDR2 is FNYEAQ. This CDR3 contains 13 residues. The V end was cut by 6 bases, the J end by 4 bases, with 12 bases between. The CDR3 nucleotides read TGTGCCAGCAGAGAGGGGGGGTCCACTGAAGCTTTCTTT. Protein product: CASREGGSTEAFF.

The count of this clone is one. The chain has TRBV7-9 and TRBJ2-7; maybe TRBD1 (5 bases). The CDR3 consists of 14 residues. Germline V gene lookup returns CDR1 SEHNR and CDR2 FQNEAQ (reference sequence). V was trimmed by 5 bases and J by 3 bases, leaving 14 bases between them. This CDR3 is CASSPTVTYYEQYF. CDR3 DNA sequence: TGTGCCAGCAGCCCGACAGTCACCTACTACGAGCAGTACTTC. The whole variable domain, filled in from reference TRBV7-9 and TRBJ2-7, reads DTGVSQNPRHKITKRGQNVTFRCDPISEHNRLYWYRQTLGQGPEFLTYFQNEAQLEKSRLLSDRFSAERPKGSFSTLEIQRTEQGDSAMYLCASSPTVTYYEQYFGPGTRLTVT.

V is TRBV2 and J is TRBJ2-7; D is uncertain. The CDR3 covers 16 residues. The V gene's germline CDR1 is SNHLY and CDR2 FYNNEI. Trimming stripped 4 bases from V and 2 bases from J, with 18 bases between. This CDR3 is CASSGMTDSTTYEQYF. The CDR3 DNA follows: TGTGCCAGCAGTGGAATGACCGATTCAACTACCTACGAGCAGTACTTC.

The chain has TRBV11-2 and TRBJ1-3; the D is unclear. Trimming took off 7 bases at V and 0 bases at J, with 13 bases between the two ends. The CDR3 length is 15 residues. Germline V gene data show CDR1 as SGHAT and CDR2 as FQNNGV. The CDR3 here is CASTVPGPSGNTIYF. The CDR3 DNA is TGTGCCAGCACCGTACCCGGGCCCTCTGGAAACACCATATATTTT.

J is TRBJ1-1 and V is TRBV10-1, with D uncertain. Germline CDR1 reads WNHNN; CDR2 reads SYGVQD (reference sequence). This CDR3 has 13 residues. Trimming stripped 0 bases from V and 5 bases from J, with 7 bases between. In DNA form, the CDR3 reads TGCGCCAGCAGTGAGTCCCGGATAACTGAAGCTTTCTTT. This codes for CASSESRITEAFF.

The V call is TRBV13, the J call TRBJ2-3; 8 nucleotides align to TRBD1. J was trimmed by 4 bases and V by 5 bases; bases with no gene match: 8. CDR1 is PRHDT and CDR2 is FYEKMQ in the germline V gene (reference sequence). This CDR3 has 15 amino acids. CDR3 coding DNA: TGTGCCAGCAGCCCCCGGACAGGGTCATCAGATACGCAGTATTTT. This gives the protein CASSPRTGSSDTQYF.

This rearrangement joins TRBV5-8 to TRBJ1-2; 9 positions agree with TRBD1. CDR1 is SGHTS and CDR2 is YDEGEE in the germline V gene. V lost 1 base and J lost 7; bases outside the gene matches: 5. The CDR3 has 14 amino acids. CDR3 DNA sequence: TGTGCCAGCAGCTTGTCACAGGGGGCGCTTGGCTACACCTTC. Its protein product is CASSLSQGALGYTF.

The count of this clone is one. J is TRBJ2-1 and V is TRBV5-1; 8 positions match TRBD1. V shed 6 bases, J shed 4 bases, and the junction held 3 bases outside the gene matches. The CDR3 has 13 amino acids. CDR1 and CDR2 (germline): SGHRS, YFSETQ. The CDR3 region has the DNA TGCGCCAGCACGGACAGGGAGTACAATGAGCAGTTCTTC. Translated: CASTDREYNEQFF.

The genes are TRBV10-3 and TRBJ1-2; D might be TRBD1 (5 bases). V lost 3 bases to trimming and J lost 2 bases, with 13 bases between them. The CDR3 totals 15 residues. Germline V lookup: CDR1 ENHRY, CDR2 SYGVKD. CDR3 sequence (DNA): TGTGCCATCAGTGATCCTTCCGGGGCAAACTATGGCTACACCTTC. Protein sequence: CAISDPSGANYGYTF.

The rearrangement joins TRBV19 to TRBJ2-7; D gene unclear. Trimming left V 8 bases short and J 0 bases short, with 14 bases between. Germline assignment: CDR1 LNHDA and CDR2 SQIVND (reference sequence). CDR3 length: 14 residues. The CDR3 here is CASGTDTSSYEQYF. The CDR3 region has the DNA TGTGCCAGTGGTACCGATACAAGCTCCTACGAGCAGTACTTC.

The rearrangement joins TRBV10-1 to TRBJ2-3; either TRBD1 or TRBD2 may fit D (5 bases each). This CDR3 is 16 amino acids long. V lost 0 bases and J lost 2, with 12 bases in between. Germline V CDR1 and CDR2: WNHNN, SYGVQD (reference sequence). CDR3 protein: CASSESPGPATDTQYF. Written as DNA, the CDR3 is TGCGCCAGCAGTGAGTCGCCGGGACCAGCCACAGATACGCAGTATTTT.

The chain carries TRBV6-6 and TRBJ1-5; 7 nucleotides line up with TRBD1. V trimming: 6 bases; J trimming: 6 bases; junction bases outside the gene matches: 8. The CDR3 is made up of 14 amino acids. The germline V gene encodes CDR1 MNHNY and CDR2 SVGAGI (reference sequence). CDR3: CASSPDREIQPQHF. The CDR3 DNA follows: TGTGCCAGCAGCCCCGACAGGGAAATTCAGCCCCAGCATTTT.

This chain connects TRBV7-9 to TRBJ2-7; 9 bases are a match to TRBD2. The germline V gene encodes CDR1 SEHNR and CDR2 FQNEAQ (reference sequence). The CDR3 consists of 18 residues. V gave up 5 bases and J gave up 3 bases; unmatched junction bases: 17. The CDR3, as DNA: TGTGCCAGCAGCCCCAGACTAGCGGAACATAAATTACTCTACGAGCAGTACTTC. Protein product: CASSPRLAEHKLLYEQYF.

This chain links TRBV27 with TRBJ2-2; D is ambiguous. Germline V gives CDR1 MNHEY, CDR2 SMNVEV (reference sequence). The length of the CDR3 is 12 residues. Trimming removed 1 base at V and 6 bases at J, with 3 bases between. The CDR3 nucleotides are TGTGCCAGCAGTTTATTGGCCGGGGAGCTGTTTTTT. It codes for CASSLLAGELFF.

The chain is built from TRBV27 and TRBJ2-2; D is uncertain. Trimming took off 5 bases at V and 6 bases at J, with 10 bases between the two ends. The CDR3 runs 13 residues. The germline CDR1 and CDR2 sequences are MNHEY and SMNVEV (reference sequence). DNA for the CDR3: TGTGCCAGCAGTCCTCTTGGGTCCGGGGAGCTGTTTTTT. This sequence encodes CASSPLGSGELFF.

J is TRBJ2-3 and V is TRBV6-7; the D gene is possibly TRBD1 (5 bases). TRBV6-7 is classed as an ORF, of uncertain function. The ends were cut back, 6 bases at V and 4 bases at J, with 8 bases in the middle. The CDR3 has 12 amino acids. CDR3 in amino acids: CASRTGSDTQYF. DNA of the CDR3: TGTGCCAGCAGAACAGGATCAGATACGCAGTATTTT.

The chain joins TRBV6-1 to TRBJ1-2, with D hard to call. CDR3 length equals 15 residues. Germline V gives CDR1 MNHNS, CDR2 SASEGT. V was clipped by 0 bases and J by 1 base, with 9 bases between them. CDR3: CASSEAPDVNYGYTF. The CDR3 DNA follows: TGTGCCAGCAGTGAAGCCCCGGATGTTAACTATGGCTACACCTTC.

V gene TRBV19 combines with J gene TRBJ1-5; TRBD1 matches 7 bases. Germline CDR1 LNHDA, CDR2 SQIVND (reference sequence). Trimming removed 8 bases from V and 6 bases from J; junction bases left unmatched: 7. This CDR3 region has 13 residues. The DNA of the CDR3 is TGTGCCAGTCAACAGGGGACTGTTCAGCCCCAGCATTTT. As protein: CASQQGTVQPQHF.

This chain links TRBV5-6 with TRBJ2-7; D is perhaps TRBD1 or TRBD2 (6 bases each). The CDR3 is 14 amino acids. Germline-derived CDR1 and CDR2 are SGHDT and YYEEEE. V was clipped by 6 bases and J by 1 base, with 14 bases between them. The CDR3 sequence is CASNQGGPSYEQYF. CDR3 coding DNA: TGTGCCAGCAACCAAGGGGGGCCATCCTACGAGCAGTACTTC.

This clone was observed once. The V and J genes are TRBV4-1 and TRBJ2-7, with 11 bases matching TRBD1. The J segment lost 3 bases and the V segment lost 1 base, leaving 5 bases of the junction unmatched. This CDR3 is built from 16 residues. CDR1 and CDR2 (germline): MGHRA, YSYEKL. The CDR3 protein is CASSQVPGQGVYEQYF. CDR3 nucleotide sequence: TGCGCCAGCAGCCAAGTACCGGGACAGGGGGTCTACGAGCAGTACTTC.